This record concerns one T cell receptor beta chain sequence. Original handling: Scientists estimated how many nucleated cells there were by amplifying reference gene primers. The protocol was immunoSEQ multiplex PCR, while the TCRdb copy is restricted to in-frame clones and leaves out a portion. V, J and clone size were drawn from that table, and D and trimming were deduced from the DNA. The data show about 88,000 clones, with more than 90% seen just once and more than 1.5% held by the top ten. The data originate from a study of blood T cell repertoires in COVID-19. As for the study in general: Samples taken during acute and convalescent COVID-19 were collected in the United States, Italy and Spain. Sample material is recorded as cDNA or gDNA derived from T cells, B-cell-depleted T cells, or PBMCs.

The sequence was obtained from a man in his 60s with acute or convalescent COVID-19. Source material: peripheral blood.

The CDR3 reads CASSPGGQYSEAFF. CDR3 in DNA: TGTGCCAGCAGCCCCGGGGGACAGTACTCTGAAGCTTTCTTT. The chain recombines TRBV7-3 with TRBJ1-1; 7 nucleotides line up with TRBD1. V dropped 5 bases and J dropped 6; count of bases not matched to a gene: 9. Per germline, CDR1 SGHTA and CDR2 FQGTGA. CDR3 size: 14 residues.